A selection of T cell receptor beta chains follows, all from one sample in a study of CD8+ T cells in alopecia areata. Only in-frame clones appear in the TCRdb table, and some are missing; sequencing was by immunoSEQ multiplex PCR. The sample lists 90,000 to 120,000 clones, roughly 89% occurring once. Sequenced material: CD8+ T cells sorted from blood, taken at week 24, from a patient treated with tofacitinib. The receptors originated from a human donor with alopecia areata. CDR3s include the opening cysteine and the closing phenylalanine or tryptophan. The D gene is left open where the match is weak. Some rows mark clone size as missing; the rest say once, few, many or name a class of expanded clone.

TRBJ2-7 | . | TRBV7-9 | . | 17 | CASSRTSGQGWFYEQYF | TGTGCCAGCAGCCGGACTAGTGGACAGGGTTGGTTCTACGAGCAGTACTTC
TRBJ1-6 | once | TRBV7-2 | TRBD1 | 16 | CASTPREGQYNSPLHF | TGTGCCAGCACCCCCCGGGAGGGACAGTATAATTCACCCCTCCACTTT
TRBJ2-6 | . | TRBV5-1 | TRBD2 | 18 | CASSLVSSGYSGANVLTF | TGCGCCAGCAGCTTGGTGTCTAGCGGGTACTCTGGGGCCAACGTCCTGACTTTC
TRBJ2-7 | . | TRBV5-1 | . | 14 | CASSHAVGSYEQYF | TGCGCCAGCAGCCACGCGGTGGGTTCCTACGAGCAGTACTTC
TRBJ2-3 | . | TRBV7-6 | TRBD2 | 15 | CASSSSGGLTDTQYF | TGTGCCAGCAGCTCTAGCGGGGGGCTGACAGATACGCAGTATTTT
TRBJ2-5 | . | TRBV7-2 | TRBD2 | 16 | CASSSGLAGVQETQYF | TGTGCCAGCAGCTCCGGACTAGCGGGGGTCCAAGAGACCCAGTACTTC
TRBJ2-7 | . | TRBV5-1 | . | 15 | CASRGIREHTYEQYF | TGCGCCAGTCGGGGGATCAGGGAACACACCTACGAGCAGTACTTC
TRBJ2-7 | . | TRBV18 | TRBD1 | 16 | CASSQRDRGLLYEQYF | TGTGCCAGCTCACAACGGGACAGGGGGCTCCTCTACGAGCAGTACTTC
TRBJ1-1 | . | TRBV4-3 | TRBD1 | 15 | CASSQERQGPTEAFF | TGCGCCAGCAGCCAAGAGCGACAGGGGCCTACTGAAGCTTTCTTT
TRBJ2-6 | . | TRBV7-9 | . | 16 | CASSFSGEGGANVLTF | TGTGCCAGCAGCTTCTCGGGCGAGGGTGGGGCCAACGTCCTGACTTTC
TRBJ1-2 | . | TRBV29-1 | . | 14 | CSVVGQSHNYGYTF | TGCAGCGTTGTGGGCCAGTCACATAACTATGGCTACACCTTC
TRBJ2-7 | . | TRBV23-1 | TRBD1 | 19 | CASSQSRTGGHREVYEQYF | TGCGCCAGCAGTCAATCGCGGACAGGGGGTCATCGGGAAGTCTACGAGCAGTACTTC
TRBJ2-5 | . | TRBV29-1 | TRBD2 | 15 | CSVDVFRGSRGAQYF | TGCAGCGTTGATGTCTTCCGGGGGTCCCGGGGGGCCCAGTACTTC